These 12 T cell receptor beta chains came from one sample sequenced in a study of blood T cell repertoires in COVID-19 (dated by TCRdb to the early 2020s). The receptor library was made with the immunoSEQ multiplex PCR assay. TCRdb retrieved this table from immuneACCESS and kept in-frame rearrangements only. Not all clones are present; in checked studies, unresolved V genes account for under half, and no reason is known for the remainder. The sample table shows a few hundred thousand clones, and 85% are seen once. 3.5% to 4% of the sample goes to the ten largest clones. Sequences were obtained from peripheral blood. These receptors were collected from a woman between 18 and 30 years old with acute or convalescent COVID-19.

This chain connects TRBV5-5 to TRBJ1-5; D perhaps matches TRBD1 (6 bases). Germline V CDR1 and CDR2: SGHKS, YYEKEE (reference sequence). Trimming cost V 4 bases and J 2 bases, with 19 bases left between them. The CDR3 length is 17 residues. The CDR3 region has the DNA TGTGCCAGCAGCGAAACAGGGACGGGTTTGGGCAATCAGCCCCAGCATTTT. Translating it yields CASSETGTGLGNQPQHF.

This clone was detected a few times. CDR3 residues: CASSIPVNYGYTF. The CDR3 DNA reads as TGTGCCAGTAGTATACCGGTTAACTATGGCTACACCTTC. The rearrangement joins TRBV19 to TRBJ1-2, with D uncertain. V lost 2 bases, J lost 1 base, and 5 bases lay in between. The CDR3 covers 13 residues. The germline V gene encodes CDR1 LNHDA and CDR2 SQIVND (reference sequence).

The CDR3 spells CASSPVAGTHEQYF. DNA of the CDR3: TGTGCCAGCAGCCCGGTAGCGGGAACCCACGAGCAGTACTTC. The chain employs TRBV5-6 and TRBJ2-7; 8 nucleotides agree with TRBD2. CDR3 length: 14 amino acids. Germline values: CDR1 SGHDT, CDR2 YYEEEE. The J segment lost 5 bases and the V segment lost 4 bases, leaving 8 bases of the junction unmatched.

This chain uses TRBV2 with TRBJ2-4; 9 bases are shared with TRBD2. In germline, CDR1 is SNHLY, CDR2 FYNNEI. This CDR3 comprises 16 residues. CDR3 sequence (DNA): TGTGTCAGGGCGCTAGCGGGGTACGGAGCCAAAAACATTCAGTACTTC. This gives the protein CVRALAGYGAKNIQYF.

The chain couples TRBV19 to TRBJ1-2; 10 bases match TRBD1. This CDR3 spans 15 amino acids. The V gene's germline CDR1 is LNHDA and CDR2 SQIVND (reference sequence). V lost 2 bases to trimming and J lost 4 bases; unmatched junction nucleotides: 4. As DNA, the CDR3 is TGTGCCAGTAGTATAATGAGACAGGGGGCCTATGGCTACACCTTC. Residues: CASSIMRQGAYGYTF. The full variable domain, rest sourced from reference TRBV19 and TRBJ1-2, is DGGITQSPKYLFRKEGQNVTLSCEQNLNHDAMYWYRQDPGQGLRLIYYSQIVNDFQKGDIAEGYSVSREKKESFPLTVTSAQKNPTAFYLCASSIMRQGAYGYTFGSGTRLTVV.

The gene calls are TRBV28 and TRBJ1-5, with D maybe TRBD1 (5 bases). CDR1 MDHEN and CDR2 SYDVKM come from the germline V gene. Trimming pared 6 bases from V and 7 bases from J, leaving 19 bases between. The CDR3 spans 15 residues. In nucleotides, the CDR3 is TGTGCCAGCAGAAGACGGGGGACGGAGGTACAGCCCCAGCATTTT. This gives the protein CASRRRGTEVQPQHF.

This rearrangement joins TRBV7-9 to TRBJ1-2; D unresolved. The CDR3 totals 13 residues. V lost 5 bases to trimming and J lost 7 bases, with 14 bases between them. The germline V gene encodes CDR1 SEHNR and CDR2 FQNEAQ (reference sequence). Written as DNA, the CDR3 is TGTGCCAGCAGCCCTTTCGAGCTAGGTGGCTACACCTTC. It encodes CASSPFELGGYTF.

The chain combines TRBV5-1 with TRBJ2-5; 15 bases agree with TRBD2. Per germline, CDR1 SGHRS and CDR2 YFSETQ. The CDR3 totals 17 residues. The trim removed 2 bases at V and 1 base at J, leaving 3 bases unmatched. This chain's CDR3 is CASSFGLAGGTQETQYF. The CDR3 DNA reads TGCGCCAGCAGCTTTGGACTAGCGGGGGGGACCCAAGAGACCCAGTACTTC.

V and J are TRBV7-7 and TRBJ2-1; 11 positions match TRBD2. The CDR3 has 15 amino acids. J lost 4 bases, V lost 5 bases, and 4 bases had no gene match. Germline assignment: CDR1 SSHAT and CDR2 FNYEAQ (reference sequence). The CDR3 loop is CASSPLAGGYNEQFF. CDR3 nucleotides: TGTGCCAGCAGCCCGCTAGCGGGAGGTTACAATGAGCAGTTCTTC.

This clone was found once. This chain joins TRBV12-3 or TRBV12-4 and TRBJ1-2, with unresolved D. Deletions cut 8 bases from V and 4 bases from J, with 11 bases between. The CDR3 runs 12 residues. Here the CDR3 reads CASFTSLYGYTF. The CDR3 DNA reads TGTGCCAGCTTTACATCCCTCTATGGCTACACCTTC.

The J gene is TRBJ2-1, the V gene TRBV27; tentative D call: TRBD2 (5 bases). The germline CDR1 and CDR2 sequences are MNHEY and SMNVEV (reference sequence). The ends were cut back, 3 bases at V and 8 bases at J, with 14 bases in the middle. CDR3 length: 14 amino acids. The CDR3 coding sequence is TGTGCCAGCAGTTTTCAGAGCGGAATGGATGAGCAGTTCTTC. Its translation is CASSFQSGMDEQFF.

The chain carries TRBV2 and TRBJ2-1, with D hard to call. V shed 5 bases and J shed 6 bases, with 11 bases lying between them. Germline assignment: CDR1 SNHLY and CDR2 FYNNEI. There are 13 residues in the CDR3. CDR3 loop: CASSYGVSNEQFF. In DNA form, the CDR3 reads TGTGCCAGCAGTTACGGAGTCTCCAATGAGCAGTTCTTC.